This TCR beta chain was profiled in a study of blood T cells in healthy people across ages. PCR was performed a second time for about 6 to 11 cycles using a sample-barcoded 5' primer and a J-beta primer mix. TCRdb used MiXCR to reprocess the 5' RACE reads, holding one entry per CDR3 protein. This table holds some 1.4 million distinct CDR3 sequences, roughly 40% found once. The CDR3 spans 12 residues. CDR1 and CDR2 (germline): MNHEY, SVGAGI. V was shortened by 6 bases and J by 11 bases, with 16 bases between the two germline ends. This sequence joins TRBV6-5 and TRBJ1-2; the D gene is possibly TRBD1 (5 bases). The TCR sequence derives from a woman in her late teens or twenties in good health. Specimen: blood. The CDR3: CASSEGLMRYTF. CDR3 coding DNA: TGTGCCAGCAGCGAGGGACTTATGCGTTACACCTTC.